This T cell receptor (beta chain) was sequenced in a study of blood T cell repertoires in COVID-19. Study details: PBMCs, B-cell-depleted T cells, or T cells were the source of the cDNA or gDNA that made up the material.

Looked up from germline, CDR1 is MNHEY and CDR2 is SMNVEV (reference sequence). The CDR3 covers 13 residues. V was cut by 3 bases and J by 2 bases, with 8 bases left in between. TCRdb's copy holds only in-frame clones and misses some; the assay was immunoSEQ multiplex PCR. The table lists about 240,000 clones, around nine tenths of them singletons, with under 10% in the top ten. Participants spanned ages about 18 to 90 years and resided in 24 US areas. Assignment of participants to cohorts was predicated upon participant-reported clinical history. Among Cohort 3 donors, those recovered had two negative PCRs, clearance, or symptom resolution.

The sequence was collected from a middle-aged man who had recovered from COVID-19. The sample comprised PBMCs or T cells enriched from blood (not recorded which). The chain uses TRBV27 and TRBJ2-7; D ambiguous. This CDR3 is CASSLHQTYEQYF. CDR3 in DNA: TGTGCCAGCAGTTTGCACCAGACCTACGAGCAGTACTTC.